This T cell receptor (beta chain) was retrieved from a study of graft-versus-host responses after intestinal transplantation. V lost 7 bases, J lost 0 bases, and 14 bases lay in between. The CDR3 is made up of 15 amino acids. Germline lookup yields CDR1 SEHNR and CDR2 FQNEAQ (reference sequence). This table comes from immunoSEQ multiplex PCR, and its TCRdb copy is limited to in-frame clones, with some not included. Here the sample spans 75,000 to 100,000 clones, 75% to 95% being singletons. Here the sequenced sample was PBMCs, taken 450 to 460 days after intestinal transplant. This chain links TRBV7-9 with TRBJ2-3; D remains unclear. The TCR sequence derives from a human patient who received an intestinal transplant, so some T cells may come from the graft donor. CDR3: CASTPWAKSTDTQYF. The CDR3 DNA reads TGTGCCAGCACCCCCTGGGCCAAAAGCACAGATACGCAGTATTTT.